This TCR beta chain originates from a study of shared clonotypes between healthy human individuals. Donors comprised healthy HIV-negative adults lacking recent acute infections or vaccinations. The assay ran at deep level. Assay used: immunoSEQ multiplex PCR; TCRdb lists only in-frame clones, some missing. The sample has roughly 650,000 clones; roughly 97% are singletons. The sequence derives from a woman in her twenties or thirties in good health. Material: naive CD4+ T cells sorted from blood. The subset denotes: CD45RA+ positively selected.

The CDR3 is CASSAGLDYGYTF. The DNA of the CDR3 is TGCGCCAGCAGTGCAGGGTTGGACTATGGCTACACCTTC. V usage is TRBV10-1 and J usage is TRBJ1-2, with D possibly matching TRBD1 (5 bases). The V end was cut by 4 bases, the J end by 3 bases, with 9 bases between. The CDR3 consists of 13 residues. Germline V lookup: CDR1 WNHNN, CDR2 SYGVQD (reference sequence).